The rows below give T cell receptor beta chains drawn from one sample of a study of blood T cell repertoires in COVID-19. Generated by immunoSEQ multiplex PCR, the TCRdb table keeps only in-frame clones and is missing some. The repertoire includes tens of thousands of clones, under 90% of them detected once, and 8.8% sits in the top ten. What was sequenced was peripheral blood. These receptors were obtained from a man in his 60s with acute or convalescent COVID-19. CDR3s include the opening cysteine and the closing phenylalanine or tryptophan. Each record gives: J gene, V gene, clone size, D gene, CDR3 DNA, CDR3 protein. The D gene is left open where the match is weak. Part of the rows lack a size; the others show once, few, many or a class for expanded clones.

>TRBJ1-1|TRBV15|NA|TRBD1
TGTGCCACCAGGGCAGACAGGGTGAACACTGAAGCTTTCTTT
CATRADRVNTEAFF
>TRBJ1-1|TRBV19|NA|NA
TGTGCCAGTAGTACAGGGGCGGGCACTGAAGCTTTCTTT
CASSTGAGTEAFF
>TRBJ1-2|TRBV9|once|TRBD1
TGTGCCAGCAGCGTAGGGACAGGGATAGGCTACACCTTC
CASSVGTGIGYTF
>TRBJ1-3|TRBV5-1|NA|NA
TGCGCCAGCAGCTTAGCAGGTTACGGAAACACCATATATTTT
CASSLAGYGNTIYF
>TRBJ2-1|TRBV5-5|NA|TRBD2
TGTGCCAGCAGCTGGGGACTAGCGGGGGGGAGTAGGTCCTACAATGAGCAGTTCTTC
CASSWGLAGGSRSYNEQFF
>TRBJ2-1|TRBV5-4|NA|NA
TGTGCCAGCAGCCAATCGGGACTCAGCAATGAGCAGTTCTTC
CASSQSGLSNEQFF
>TRBJ2-7|TRBV2|NA|NA
TGTGCCAGCAGCTGGACTGAGAGCTCCTACGAGCAGTACTTC
CASSWTESSYEQYF
>TRBJ2-5|TRBV3-1/TRBV3-2|NA|TRBD2
TGTGCCAGCAGCCAGACTAGCGGGGGGGCCATAGAGACCCAGTACTTC
CASSQTSGGAIETQYF
>TRBJ2-7|TRBV7-2|NA|NA
TGTGCCAGCAGCTCAGCGGGCTACTCCTACGAGCAGTACTTC
CASSSAGYSYEQYF
>TRBJ1-6|TRBV7-8|once|NA
TGTGCCAGCAGCTTAAGACTCGAGACCCTTAATTCACCCCTCCACTTT
CASSLRLETLNSPLHF
>TRBJ2-5|TRBV6-5|NA|TRBD2
TGTGCCAGCAGTTACGGCGGGGGGGCCGCAGAGACCCAGTACTTC
CASSYGGGAAETQYF
>TRBJ2-7|TRBV6-5|NA|TRBD1
TGTGCCAGCAGGGTGGGACAGGGTACGATGTGGGAGCAGTACTTC
CASRVGQGTMWEQYF
>TRBJ2-5|TRBV10-3|NA|TRBD2
TGTGCCATCAGTGCCAGCGGGGGCGGAGAGACCCAGTACTTC
CAISASGGGETQYF
>TRBJ1-1|TRBV7-9|NA|TRBD1
TGTGCCAGCGGACAGGGCAACACTGAAGCTTTCTTT
CASGQGNTEAFF
>TRBJ2-1|TRBV12-5|NA|TRBD2
TGTGCTAGTGGTTTTGCCCCGTCGGGGGGGGGTACCTACAATGAGCAGTTCTTC
CASGFAPSGGGTYNEQFF
>TRBJ1-2|TRBV11-1|NA|NA
TGTGCCAGCAGCTACAGGGATCCCAACTATGGCTACACCTTC
CASSYRDPNYGYTF
>TRBJ2-7|TRBV5-1|once|NA
TGCGCCAGCAGCCTGACAGCCACGTCCTACGAGCAGTACTTC
CASSLTATSYEQYF
>TRBJ1-6|TRBV28|NA|NA
TGTGCCAGCAGTCCCGGAACTGGGGCAATTTCACCCCTCCACTTT
CASSPGTGAISPLHF
>TRBJ2-1|TRBV19|NA|TRBD1
TGTGCCAGTAGTGTTTACCGGGACAGGGTTTTCGATGAGCAGTTCTTC
CASSVYRDRVFDEQFF
>TRBJ2-3|TRBV19|NA|TRBD1
TGTGCCAGCGGGGGGACAGGGGGCAAGGATACGCAGTATTTT
CASGGTGGKDTQYF
>TRBJ2-3|TRBV19|NA|TRBD2
TGTGCCAGTAGTATAGGGGGACTAGCGGGGCAGTATTTT
CASSIGGLAGQYF
>TRBJ1-1|TRBV12-3/TRBV12-4|NA|NA
TGTGCCAGCAGTTTGGCCCAAGCTGAAGCTTTCTTT
CASSLAQAEAFF
>TRBJ1-1|TRBV10-3|NA|TRBD1
TGTGCCATCAAAGACAGGGAGATCACTGAAGCTTTCTTT
CAIKDREITEAFF
>TRBJ2-7|TRBV6-5|NA|NA
TGTGCCAGCGACGGGAACTCCTACGAGCAGTACTTC
CASDGNSYEQYF
>TRBJ2-7|TRBV9|NA|NA
TGTGCCAGCAGCGCCTCCCCGGGGAGCTACGAGCAGTACTTC
CASSASPGSYEQYF
>TRBJ2-2|TRBV3-1/TRBV3-2|NA|TRBD1
TGTGCCAGCAGCCGCCCCGGGACAGGTTACACCGGGGAGCTGTTTTTT
CASSRPGTGYTGELFF